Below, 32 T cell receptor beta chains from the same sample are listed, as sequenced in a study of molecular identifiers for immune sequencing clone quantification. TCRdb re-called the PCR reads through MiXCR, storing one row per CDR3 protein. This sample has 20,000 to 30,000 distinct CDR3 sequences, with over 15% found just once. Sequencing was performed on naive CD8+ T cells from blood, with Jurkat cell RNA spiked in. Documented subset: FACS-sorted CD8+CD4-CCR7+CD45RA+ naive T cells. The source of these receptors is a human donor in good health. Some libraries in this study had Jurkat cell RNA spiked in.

CDR3 DNA: TGTGCCAGCAGTCCTCTGTCCGGGGGAAGCTCCTACGAGCAGTACTTC. Its translation is CASSPLSGGSSYEQYF. The V gene is TRBV6-5, the J gene TRBJ2-7, with D perhaps TRBD2 (6 bases). Between the trimmed V and J ends, which lost 5 bases and 0 bases, there was a span of 17 bases. Germline V lookup: CDR1 MNHEY, CDR2 SVGAGI. The CDR3 has 16 amino acids.

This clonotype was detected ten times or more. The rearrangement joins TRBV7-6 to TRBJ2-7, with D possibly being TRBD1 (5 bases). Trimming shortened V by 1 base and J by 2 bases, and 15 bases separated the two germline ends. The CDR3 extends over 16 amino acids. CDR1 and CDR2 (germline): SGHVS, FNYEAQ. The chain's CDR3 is CASSLDFGAGAYEQYF. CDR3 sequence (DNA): TGTGCCAGCAGCTTAGATTTTGGGGCAGGAGCCTACGAGCAGTACTTC.

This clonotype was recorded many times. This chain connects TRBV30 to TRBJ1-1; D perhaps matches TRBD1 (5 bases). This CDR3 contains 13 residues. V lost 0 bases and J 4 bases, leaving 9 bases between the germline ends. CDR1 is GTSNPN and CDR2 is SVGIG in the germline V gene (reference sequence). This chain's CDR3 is CAWSVLGTTEAFF. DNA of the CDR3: TGTGCCTGGAGTGTACTGGGGACCACTGAAGCTTTCTTT. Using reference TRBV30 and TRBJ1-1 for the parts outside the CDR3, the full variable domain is SQTIHQWPATLVQPVGSPLSLECTVEGTSNPNLYWYRQAAGRGLQLLFYSVGIGQISSEVPQNLSASRPQDRQFILSSKKLLLSDSGFYLCAWSVLGTTEAFFGQGTRLTVV.

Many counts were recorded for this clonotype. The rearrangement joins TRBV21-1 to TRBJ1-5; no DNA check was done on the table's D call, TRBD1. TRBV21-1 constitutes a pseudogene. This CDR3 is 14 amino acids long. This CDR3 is CASSTREGFQPQHF. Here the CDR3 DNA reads TGTGCCAGCAGCACCAGGGAAGGTTTTCAGCCCCAGCATTTT.

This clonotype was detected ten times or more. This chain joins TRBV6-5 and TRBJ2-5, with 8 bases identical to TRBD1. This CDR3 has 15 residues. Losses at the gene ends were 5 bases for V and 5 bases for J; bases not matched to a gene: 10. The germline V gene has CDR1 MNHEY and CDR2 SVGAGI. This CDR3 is CASSVTGGRLETQYF. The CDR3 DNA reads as TGTGCCAGCAGTGTTACAGGGGGTCGGTTGGAGACCCAGTACTTC.

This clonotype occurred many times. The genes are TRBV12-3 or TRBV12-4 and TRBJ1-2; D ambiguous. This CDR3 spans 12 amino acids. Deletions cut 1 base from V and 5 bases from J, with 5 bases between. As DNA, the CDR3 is TGTGCCAGCAGTTTAGGGGTTTATGGCTACACCTTC. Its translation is CASSLGVYGYTF.

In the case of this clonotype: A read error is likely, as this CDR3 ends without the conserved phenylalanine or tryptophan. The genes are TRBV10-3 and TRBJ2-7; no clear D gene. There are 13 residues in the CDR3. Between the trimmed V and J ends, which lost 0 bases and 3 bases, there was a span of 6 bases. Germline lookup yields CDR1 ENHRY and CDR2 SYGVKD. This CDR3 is CAISESAGYEQYI. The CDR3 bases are TGTGCCATCAGTGAGTCGGCAGGCTACGAGCAGTACATC.

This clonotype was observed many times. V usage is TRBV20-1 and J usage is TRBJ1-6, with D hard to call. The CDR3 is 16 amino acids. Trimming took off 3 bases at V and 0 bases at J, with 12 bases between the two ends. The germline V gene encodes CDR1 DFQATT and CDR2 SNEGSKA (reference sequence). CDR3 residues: CSARIKESSYNSPLHF. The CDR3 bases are TGCAGTGCTAGGATCAAGGAGAGCTCCTATAATTCACCCCTCCACTTT.

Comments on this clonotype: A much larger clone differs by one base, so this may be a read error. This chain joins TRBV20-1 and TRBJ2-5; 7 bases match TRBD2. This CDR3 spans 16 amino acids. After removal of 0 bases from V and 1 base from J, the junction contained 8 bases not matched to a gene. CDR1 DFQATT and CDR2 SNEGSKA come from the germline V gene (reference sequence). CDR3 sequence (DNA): TGCAGTGCTAGAGATAACCGGGACTATTTCCAAGAGACCCAGTACTTC. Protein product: CSARDNRDYFQETQYF.

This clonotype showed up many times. The CDR3 DNA sequence: TGTGCCAGCAGCTTGGAGGGTCGGGGACTAGCGGTCTACGAGCAGTACTTC. Translating it yields CASSLEGRGLAVYEQYF. The chain has TRBV5-5 and TRBJ2-7; 11 bases fit TRBD2. The germline CDR1 and CDR2 sequences are SGHKS and YYEKEE (reference sequence). CDR3 length: 17 amino acids. V shed 0 bases and J 3 bases; nucleotides not matched to a gene: 8.

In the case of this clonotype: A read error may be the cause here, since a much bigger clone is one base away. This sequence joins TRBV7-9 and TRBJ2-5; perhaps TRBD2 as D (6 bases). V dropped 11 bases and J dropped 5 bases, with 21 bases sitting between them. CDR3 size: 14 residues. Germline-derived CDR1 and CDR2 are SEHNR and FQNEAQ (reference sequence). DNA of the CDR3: TGTGCCGGCATGGAAGCCGGGGGTATGGAGACCCAGTACTTC. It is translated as CAGMEAGGMETQYF.

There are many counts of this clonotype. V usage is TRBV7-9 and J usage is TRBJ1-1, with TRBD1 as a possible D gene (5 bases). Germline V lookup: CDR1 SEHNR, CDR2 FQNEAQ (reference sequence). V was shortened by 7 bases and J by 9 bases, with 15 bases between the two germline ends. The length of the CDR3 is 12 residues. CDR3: CASIGDSLQAFF. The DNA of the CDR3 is TGTGCCAGCATCGGTGACAGCCTGCAAGCTTTCTTT.

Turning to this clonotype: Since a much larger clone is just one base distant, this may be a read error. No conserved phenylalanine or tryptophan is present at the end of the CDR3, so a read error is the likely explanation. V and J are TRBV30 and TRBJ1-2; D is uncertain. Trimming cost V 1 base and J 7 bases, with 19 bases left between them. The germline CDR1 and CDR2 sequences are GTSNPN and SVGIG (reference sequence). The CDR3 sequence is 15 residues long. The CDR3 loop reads CAWSDPFSGYGGYTL. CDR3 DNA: TGTGCCTGGAGTGACCCCTTTAGCGGGTATGGTGGCTACACCCTC.

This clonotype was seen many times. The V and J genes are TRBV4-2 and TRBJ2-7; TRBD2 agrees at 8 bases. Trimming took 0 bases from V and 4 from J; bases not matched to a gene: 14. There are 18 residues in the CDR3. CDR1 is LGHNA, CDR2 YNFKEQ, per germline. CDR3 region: CASSQDTLVGSGMYEQYF. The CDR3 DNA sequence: TGTGCCAGCAGCCAAGATACCCTAGTTGGTAGCGGGATGTACGAGCAGTACTTC.

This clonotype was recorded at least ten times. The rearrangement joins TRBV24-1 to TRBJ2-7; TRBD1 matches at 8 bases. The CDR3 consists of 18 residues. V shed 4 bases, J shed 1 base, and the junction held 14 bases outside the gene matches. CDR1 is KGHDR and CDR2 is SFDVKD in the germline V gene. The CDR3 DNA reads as TGTGCCACCAGTGACAGAGCGGCGGGACAGGCACCGTCCTACGAGCAGTACTTC. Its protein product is CATSDRAAGQAPSYEQYF.

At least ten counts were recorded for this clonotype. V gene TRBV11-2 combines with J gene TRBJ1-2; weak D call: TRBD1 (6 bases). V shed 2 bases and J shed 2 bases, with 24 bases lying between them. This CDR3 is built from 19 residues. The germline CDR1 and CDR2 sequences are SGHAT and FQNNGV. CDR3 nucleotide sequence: TGTGCCAGCAGCTTACGACCACCGACAGGACGAGATGAAAACTATGGCTACACCTTC. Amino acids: CASSLRPPTGRDENYGYTF.

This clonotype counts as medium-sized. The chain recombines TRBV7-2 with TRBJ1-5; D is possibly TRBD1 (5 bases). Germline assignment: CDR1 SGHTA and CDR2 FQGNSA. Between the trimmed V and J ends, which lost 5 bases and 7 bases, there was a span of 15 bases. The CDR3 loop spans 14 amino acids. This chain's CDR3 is CASSPVRGGQPQHF. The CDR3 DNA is TGTGCCAGCAGCCCCGTGAGGGGAGGACAGCCCCAGCATTTT.

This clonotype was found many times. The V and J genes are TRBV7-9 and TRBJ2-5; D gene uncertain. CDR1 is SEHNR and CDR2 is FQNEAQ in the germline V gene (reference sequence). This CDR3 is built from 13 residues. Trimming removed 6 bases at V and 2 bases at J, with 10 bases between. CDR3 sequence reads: CASRNEEQETQYF. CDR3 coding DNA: TGTGCCAGCAGAAATGAGGAGCAAGAGACCCAGTACTTC.

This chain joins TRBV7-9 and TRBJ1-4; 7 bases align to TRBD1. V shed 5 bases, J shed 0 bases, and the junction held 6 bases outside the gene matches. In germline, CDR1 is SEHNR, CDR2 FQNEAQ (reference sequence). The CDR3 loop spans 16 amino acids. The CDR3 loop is CASSRRDSATNEKLFF. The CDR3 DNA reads TGTGCCAGCAGCCGACGGGACAGTGCAACTAATGAAAAACTGTTTTTT.

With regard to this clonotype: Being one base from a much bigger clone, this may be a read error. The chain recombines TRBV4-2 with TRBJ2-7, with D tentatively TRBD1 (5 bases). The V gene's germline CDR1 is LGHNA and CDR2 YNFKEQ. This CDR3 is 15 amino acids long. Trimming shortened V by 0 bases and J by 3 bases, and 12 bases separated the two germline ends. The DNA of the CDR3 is TGTGCCAGCAGCCAAGAAACAGGACAAGGCTACGAGCAGTACTTC. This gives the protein CASSQETGQGYEQYF.

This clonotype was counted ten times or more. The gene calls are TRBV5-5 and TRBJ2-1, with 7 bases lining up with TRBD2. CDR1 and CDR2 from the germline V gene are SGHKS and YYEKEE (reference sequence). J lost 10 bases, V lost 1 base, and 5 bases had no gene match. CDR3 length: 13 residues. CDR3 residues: CASSLWGGEEQFF. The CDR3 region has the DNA TGTGCCAGCAGCTTGTGGGGGGGAGAGGAGCAGTTCTTC.

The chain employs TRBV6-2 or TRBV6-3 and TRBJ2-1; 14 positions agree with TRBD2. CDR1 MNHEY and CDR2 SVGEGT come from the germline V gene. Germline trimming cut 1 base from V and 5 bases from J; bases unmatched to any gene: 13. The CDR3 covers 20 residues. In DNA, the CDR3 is TGTGCCAGCAGTTACTATTTAATGGGACTAGCGGGAGCGGACGACAATGAGCAGTTCTTC. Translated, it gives CASSYYLMGLAGADDNEQFF.

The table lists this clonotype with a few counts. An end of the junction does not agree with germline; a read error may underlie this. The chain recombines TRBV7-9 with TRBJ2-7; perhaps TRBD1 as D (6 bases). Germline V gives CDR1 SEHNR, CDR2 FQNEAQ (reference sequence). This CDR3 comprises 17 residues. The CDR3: CASCLAGWDTEQYEQYF. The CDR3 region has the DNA TGTGCCAGCTGCTTAGCAGGCTGGGACACCGAACAATACGAGCAGTACTTC. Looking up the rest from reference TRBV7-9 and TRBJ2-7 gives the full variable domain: DTGVSQNPRHKITKRGQNVTFRCDPISEHNRLYWYRQTLGQGPEFLTYFQNEAQLEKSRLLSDRFSAERPKGSFSTLEIQRTEQGDSAMYLCASCLAGWDTEQYEQYFGPGTRLTVT.

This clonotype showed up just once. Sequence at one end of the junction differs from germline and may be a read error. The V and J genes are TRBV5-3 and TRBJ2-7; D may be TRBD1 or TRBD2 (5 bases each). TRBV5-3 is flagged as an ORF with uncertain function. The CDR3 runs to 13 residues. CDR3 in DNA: TGTGCCAGCAGCTCCGGGACCGTCTACGAGCAGTACTTC. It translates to CASSSGTVYEQYF.

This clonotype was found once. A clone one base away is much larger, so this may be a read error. This chain's CDR3 is CASSPSPAGQFSEAFF. CDR3 bases: TGTGCCAGCAGCCCGTCGCCGGCAGGGCAATTTAGTGAAGCTTTCTTT. This chain joins TRBV3-1 and TRBJ1-1, with D possibly being TRBD1 (5 bases). This CDR3 has 16 amino acids. Germline CDR1 LGHDT, CDR2 YNNKEL (reference sequence). V dropped 4 bases and J dropped 7 bases, with 22 bases sitting between them.

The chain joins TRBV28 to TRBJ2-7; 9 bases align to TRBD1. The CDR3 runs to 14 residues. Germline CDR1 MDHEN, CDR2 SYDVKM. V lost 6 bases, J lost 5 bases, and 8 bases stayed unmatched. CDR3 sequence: CASSRWDRVHEQYF. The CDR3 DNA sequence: TGTGCCAGCAGCCGTTGGGACAGGGTCCACGAGCAGTACTTC.

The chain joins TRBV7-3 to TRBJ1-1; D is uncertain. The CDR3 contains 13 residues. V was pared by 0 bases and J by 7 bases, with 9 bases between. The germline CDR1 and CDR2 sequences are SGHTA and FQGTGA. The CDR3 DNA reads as TGTGCCAGCAGCTTAACGGGTTCAGATGAAGCTTTCTTT. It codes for CASSLTGSDEAFF.

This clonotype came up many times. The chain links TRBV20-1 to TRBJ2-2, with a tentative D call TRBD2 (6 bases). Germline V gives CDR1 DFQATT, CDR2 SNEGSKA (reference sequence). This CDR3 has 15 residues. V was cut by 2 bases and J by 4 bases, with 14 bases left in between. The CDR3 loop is CSARRTSRGTGELFF. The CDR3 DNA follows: TGCAGTGCTAGACGTACTAGCCGGGGCACCGGGGAGCTGTTTTTT.

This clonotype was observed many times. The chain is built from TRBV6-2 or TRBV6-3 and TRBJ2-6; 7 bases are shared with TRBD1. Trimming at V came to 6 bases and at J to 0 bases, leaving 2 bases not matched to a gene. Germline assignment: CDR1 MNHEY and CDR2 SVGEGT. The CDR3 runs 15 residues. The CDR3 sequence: CASRGGGSGANVLTF. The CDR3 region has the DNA TGTGCCAGCAGAGGGGGCGGCTCTGGGGCCAACGTCCTGACTTTC.

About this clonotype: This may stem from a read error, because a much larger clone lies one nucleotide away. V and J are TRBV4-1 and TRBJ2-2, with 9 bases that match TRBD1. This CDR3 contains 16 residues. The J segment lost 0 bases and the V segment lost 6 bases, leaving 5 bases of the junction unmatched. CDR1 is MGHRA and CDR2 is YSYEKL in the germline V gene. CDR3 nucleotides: TGCGCCAGCAGTGGGACAGGGTGCGCGAACACCGGGGAGCTGTTTTTT. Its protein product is CASSGTGCANTGELFF.

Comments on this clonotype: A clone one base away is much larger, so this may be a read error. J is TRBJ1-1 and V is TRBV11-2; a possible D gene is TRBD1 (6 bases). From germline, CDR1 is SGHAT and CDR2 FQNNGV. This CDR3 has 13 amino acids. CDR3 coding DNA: TGTGCCAGCAGCTTTTTACGACAGGCGGAAGCTCTCTTT. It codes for CASSFLRQAEALF.

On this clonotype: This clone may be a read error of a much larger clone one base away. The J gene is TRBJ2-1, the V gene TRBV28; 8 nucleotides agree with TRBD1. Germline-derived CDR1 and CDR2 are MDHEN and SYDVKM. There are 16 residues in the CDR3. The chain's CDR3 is CACSLLLDRAGNEQFF. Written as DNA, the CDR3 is TGTGCCTGCAGTTTATTACTGGACAGGGCGGGCAATGAGCAGTTCTTC.